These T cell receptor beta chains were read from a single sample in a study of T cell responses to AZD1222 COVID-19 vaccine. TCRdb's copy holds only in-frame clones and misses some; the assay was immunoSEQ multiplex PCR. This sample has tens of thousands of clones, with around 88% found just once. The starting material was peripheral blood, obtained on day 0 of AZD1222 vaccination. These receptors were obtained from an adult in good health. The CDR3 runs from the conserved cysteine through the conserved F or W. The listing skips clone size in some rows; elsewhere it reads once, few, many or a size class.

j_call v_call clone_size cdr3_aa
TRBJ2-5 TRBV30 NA CAWSVASGYFGETQYF
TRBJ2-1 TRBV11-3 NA CASSNTGAYNEQFF
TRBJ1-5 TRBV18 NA CASSPGSDQPQHF
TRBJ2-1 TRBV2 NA CASSVSGDTYNEQFF
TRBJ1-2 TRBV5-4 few CASSLGAQYGYTF
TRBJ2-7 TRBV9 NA CASSASSGPAYEQYF
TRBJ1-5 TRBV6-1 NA CASSEGQYQPQHF
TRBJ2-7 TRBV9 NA CASSTDRGSYEQYF
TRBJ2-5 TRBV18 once CASSPLVYQETQYF
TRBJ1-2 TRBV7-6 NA CASSLMTGGNYGYTF
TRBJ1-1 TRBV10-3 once CAISESPGHGNEAFF
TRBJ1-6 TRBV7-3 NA CASSLTLGGASPLHF
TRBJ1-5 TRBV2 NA CASREGLNQPQHF
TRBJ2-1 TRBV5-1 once CASSLAGGAYNEQFF
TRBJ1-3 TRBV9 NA CASSAGPNVGTRNTIYF
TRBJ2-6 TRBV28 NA CATGGGPSSGANVLTF
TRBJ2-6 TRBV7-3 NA CASSLMGRASGANVLTF
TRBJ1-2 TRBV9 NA CASSPQGFGDRVNYGYTF
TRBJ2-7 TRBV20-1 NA CSASSGGLNEQYF
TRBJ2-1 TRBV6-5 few CASSYSSRGGADEQFF
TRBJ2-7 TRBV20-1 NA CSASKGLAGSYEQYF
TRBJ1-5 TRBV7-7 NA CASSLRAGYSNQPQHF
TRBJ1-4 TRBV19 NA CASSISVLTATNEKLFF
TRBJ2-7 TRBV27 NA CASREGTSGRALYRYEQYF
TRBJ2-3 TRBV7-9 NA CASTERSLASDTQYF
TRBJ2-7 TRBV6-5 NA CASSRAYEQYF
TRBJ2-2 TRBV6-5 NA CASRGTGETGELFF
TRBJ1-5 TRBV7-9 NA CASSLSNSNQPQHF
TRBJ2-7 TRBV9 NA CASSPKRRAGNNEQYF
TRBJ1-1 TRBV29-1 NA CSVRGQGETEAFF
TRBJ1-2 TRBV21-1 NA CASSKPGTGAGGGYTF
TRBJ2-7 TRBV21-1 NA CASSKAQVYEQYF
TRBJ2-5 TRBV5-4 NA CASSFGSWGQETQYF
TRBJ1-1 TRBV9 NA CASSAGDLNTEAFF
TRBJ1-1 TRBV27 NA CASSLSRGRITEAFF
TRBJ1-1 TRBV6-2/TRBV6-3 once CASSYVTGRSTEAFF
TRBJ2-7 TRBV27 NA CASSPTPWGGEQYF
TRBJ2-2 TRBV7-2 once CASSFGQNTGELFF
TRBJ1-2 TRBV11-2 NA CASSLGTGTDYGYTF
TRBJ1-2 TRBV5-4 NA CASSLGAGFRDAGYTF
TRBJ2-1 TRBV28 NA CASSLFGAGRPNNEQFF
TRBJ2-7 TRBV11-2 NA CASSLAIGRNYEQYF
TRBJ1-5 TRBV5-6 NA CASSVRGFGQPQHF
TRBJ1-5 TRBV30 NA CAWSVHDDQPQHF
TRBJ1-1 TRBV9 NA CASSDGKLTEAFF
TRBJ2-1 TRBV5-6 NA CASSLFNEQFF
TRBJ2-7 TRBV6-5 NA CASSYSSSYEQYF
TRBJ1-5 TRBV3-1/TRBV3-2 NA CASSQGTGMNQPQHF
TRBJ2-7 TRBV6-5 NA CASRLTAPFYEQYF
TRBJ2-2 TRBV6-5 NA CASSRQFTGELFF
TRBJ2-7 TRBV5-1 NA CASSPRVRGGDYEQYF
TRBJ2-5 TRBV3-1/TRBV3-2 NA CASSPRTGSQETQYF
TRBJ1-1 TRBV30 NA CAWSMRGTVLDTEAFF
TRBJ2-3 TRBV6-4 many CASSERGEGTDTQYF
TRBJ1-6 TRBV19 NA CASSTLTDNSPLHF
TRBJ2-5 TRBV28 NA CASTRGATGGLWETQYF
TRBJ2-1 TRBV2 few CASSGGTLSYNEQFF
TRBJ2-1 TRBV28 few CASSFTSGRHEQFF